This TCR beta chain originates from a study of beta chain features in type 1 diabetes. From germline, CDR1 is SGHRS and CDR2 YFSETQ. This CDR3 region has 16 residues. V gave up 1 base and J gave up 2 bases, with 15 bases separating them. A remark on this clone: Its antigen is unknown.

Overall study findings and caveats: Diminished insertions and augmented deletions at VDJ junctions characterized type 1 diabetes patients.

Every single donor gave one heparinised blood draw, and these averaged around 110 mL. The authors obtained over 95% purity in all sorted populations. Sequencing targeted expressed TCRB transcripts, as all isolated RNA had been reverse transcribed. Each sample of naive, central memory or regulatory T cells had, on average, roughly 3.5 million reads. Libraries were prepared by immunoSEQ multiplex PCR; TCRdb keeps only in-frame clonotypes and omits some of them. The top ten clones hold under 1.5% of a sample with some 150,000 clones, 8% to 13% of them seen once. Material: naive CD4+ T cells from blood. This chain uses TRBV5-1 with TRBJ1-2; perhaps TRBD1 as D (6 bases). The receptor was isolated from a man aged 18 to 30 in good health. In nucleotides, the CDR3 is TGCGCCAGCAGCTTGATTCCAGGGGAAGGAAACTATGGCTACACCTTC. Its protein product is CASSLIPGEGNYGYTF. The entire variable domain, with the rest obtained from reference TRBV5-1 and TRBJ1-2, is as follows: KAGVTQTPRYLIKTRGQQVTLSCSPISGHRSVSWYQQTPGQGLQFLFEYFSETQRNKGNFPGRFSGRQFSNSRSEMNVSTLELGDSALYLCASSLIPGEGNYGYTFGSGTRLTVV.